The next 10 T cell receptor beta chains were all read from a single sample in a study of T cells after yellow fever vaccination. One entry per CDR3 protein results from TCRdb running MiXCR on the 5' RACE reads. The sample carries about 330,000 distinct CDR3 sequences, around 8.1% recorded once. Sequenced material: PBMCs, taken more than 40 days after the first yellow fever vaccination. Every receptor here comes from a man aged 18-30 years who received the YFV17D yellow fever vaccine.

This clonotype appeared many times. The germline gene is not matched at one end of the junction; a read error may be the cause. This chain uses TRBV5-1 with TRBJ2-2, with D perhaps TRBD2 (6 bases). The CDR3 consists of 14 residues. The germline V gene encodes CDR1 SGHRS and CDR2 YFSETQ. Written as DNA, the CDR3 is TGTGCCAGCAGCCCCGGGGGGAACACCGGGGAGCTGTTTTTT. This sequence encodes CASSPGGNTGELFF.

The rearrangement uses TRBV15 and TRBJ2-1, with 8 nucleotides matching TRBD1. V trimming: 3 bases; J trimming: 14 bases; junction bases outside the gene matches: 9. CDR3 size: 13 residues. Per the germline V gene, CDR1 is LNHNV and CDR2 is YYDKDF (reference sequence). The DNA for the CDR3 is TGTGCCACCAGCAGTTGGGGACAGGATCTCGAGTTCTTC. This codes for CATSSWGQDLEFF.

This chain joins TRBV2 and TRBJ1-2; D is uncertain. This CDR3 contains 12 residues. Deletions cut 6 bases from V and 6 bases from J, with 11 bases between. Germline-derived CDR1 and CDR2 are SNHLY and FYNNEI. CDR3 region: CASRETGDGYTF. The DNA of the CDR3 is TGTGCCAGCAGAGAAACGGGTGATGGCTACACCTTC.

J is TRBJ2-4 and V is TRBV7-2; D gene uncertain. Germline V gene sequence: CDR1 SGHTA, CDR2 FQGNSA. There are 13 residues in the CDR3. The V end lost 3 bases, the J end lost 1 base, and 4 bases lay between the germline ends. The CDR3 bases are TGTGCCAGCAGCTTTGGGGCCAAAAACATTCAGTACTTC. Translated: CASSFGAKNIQYF.

This clonotype was seen a few times. The chain links TRBV5-1 to TRBJ1-1; possible D gene TRBD1, 6 bases. The V end lost 5 bases, the J end lost 0 bases, and 17 bases lay between the germline ends. Germline CDR1 SGHRS, CDR2 YFSETQ. The CDR3 extends over 16 amino acids. This CDR3 is CASRRQGTQLNTEAFF. CDR3 in DNA: TGCGCCAGCAGGCGGCAGGGGACTCAATTGAACACTGAAGCTTTCTTT.

This clonotype has at least ten counts. The chain combines TRBV9 with TRBJ1-2, with unresolved D. V was cut by 0 bases and J by 0 bases, with 9 bases left in between. This CDR3 is built from 15 residues. The V gene's germline CDR1 is SGDLS and CDR2 YYNGEE. The CDR3, as DNA: TGTGCCAGCAGCGTAGGAGGGCCCACTAACTATGGCTACACCTTC. This sequence encodes CASSVGGPTNYGYTF.

The chain employs TRBV20-1 and TRBJ2-2; 10 bases line up with TRBD2. The germline V gene has CDR1 DFQATT and CDR2 SNEGSKA (reference sequence). V shed 2 bases, J shed 3 bases, and the junction held 6 bases outside the gene matches. This CDR3 is 16 amino acids long. The CDR3 here is CSARRSGGPHTGELFF. DNA of the CDR3: TGCAGTGCTAGACGTAGCGGGGGGCCTCACACCGGGGAGCTGTTTTTT.

The chain uses TRBV9 and TRBJ1-1; no reliable D call. V was shortened by 4 bases and J by 4 bases, with 11 bases between the two germline ends. Germline V lookup: CDR1 SGDLS, CDR2 YYNGEE. The CDR3 is 13 residues long. CDR3 in amino acids: CASSSKRSTEAFF. CDR3 in DNA: TGTGCCAGCAGCTCAAAGAGAAGCACTGAAGCTTTCTTT.

A single count supports this clonotype. The gene calls are TRBV5-6 and TRBJ2-5; 7 bases fit TRBD1. The germline gives CDR1 SGHDT, CDR2 YYEEEE. The junction had 4 bases not matched to a gene; V was cut back by 0 bases and J by 5 bases. The CDR3 is 14 amino acids. DNA for the CDR3: TGTGCCAGCAGCTTGGCGGACAGGCGCGAGACCCAGTACTTC. Translated: CASSLADRRETQYF.

V usage is TRBV4-3 and J usage is TRBJ1-6; 7 bases agree with TRBD1. This CDR3 has 16 amino acids. The V gene end was trimmed by 0 bases and the J gene end by 6 bases; junction bases not matched to a gene: 5. The germline gives CDR1 LGHNA, CDR2 YSLEER. Here the CDR3 reads CASSQDQTGSNSPLHF. CDR3 DNA: TGCGCCAGCAGCCAAGATCAGACAGGGAGTAATTCACCCCTCCACTTT.